One and the same sample provided the 2 T cell receptor beta chains below, sequenced in a study of regulatory T cells in long-lasting Graves disease. The TCR beta library used iRepertoire HTBI primers with Arm-PCR amplification of CDR3. TCRdb reanalysed the multiplex PCR reads using MiXCR and keeps one entry per CDR3 protein. The profile shows 200,000 to 250,000 distinct CDR3 sequences, 20% to 25% of them singletons. Time point in this sample: newly diagnosed GD, antithyroid drugs for less than 3 months. With RNA extracted from PBMCs as input, the TCR library was made. Sequences were derived from peripheral blood mononuclear cells (PBMCs), sampled at new diagnosis, from a patient treated with antithyroid drugs. The receptors shown here come from a female donor with Graves disease.

This clonotype was found many times. A much larger clonotype is one base distant, so this may be a read error. This chain uses TRBV20-1 with TRBJ2-7; D is possibly TRBD2 (5 bases). CDR1 is DFQATT and CDR2 is SNEGSKA in the germline V gene (reference sequence). This CDR3 contains 15 residues. The CDR3 sequence is CNALTHTGGSYEQYF. The CDR3 DNA follows: TGCAATGCTCTGACCCACACGGGCGGGTCCTACGAGCAGTACTTC.

The chain couples TRBV6-9 to TRBJ2-2; D might be TRBD1 or TRBD2, each matching 5 bases. Germline V lookup: CDR1 MNHGY, CDR2 SVAAGI. V was shortened by 4 bases and J by 5 bases, with 26 bases between the two germline ends. The CDR3 length is 19 residues. This CDR3 reads CASSSRPAGGPSGTGELFF. Written as DNA, the CDR3 is TGTGCCAGCAGTTCACGACCTGCCGGAGGACCATCAGGGACCGGGGAGCTGTTTTTT.